The clone carrying this T cell receptor (beta chain) was recorded a few times. V shed 8 bases and J shed 4 bases, with 14 bases lying between them. Germline-derived CDR1 and CDR2 are SQVTM and ANQGSEA. The CDR3 is 12 residues long. The data belong to a study of cytomegalovirus exposure and HLA in healthy donors. PCR employed 60 Vbeta and 13 Jbeta primers. Measured with immunoSEQ multiplex PCR; TCRdb has only the in-frame clones, and not every one. The table records some 110,000 clones, around 75% of them present only once. The sequence was obtained from a woman aged 30 to 39 in good health and CMV-seronegative. The sample consisted of PBMCs. V usage is TRBV29-1 and J usage is TRBJ1-2; D is possibly TRBD1 (5 bases). CDR3 loop: CSSLDRAYGYTF. CDR3 in DNA: TGCAGCTCTCTAGACAGAGCCTATGGCTACACCTTC.